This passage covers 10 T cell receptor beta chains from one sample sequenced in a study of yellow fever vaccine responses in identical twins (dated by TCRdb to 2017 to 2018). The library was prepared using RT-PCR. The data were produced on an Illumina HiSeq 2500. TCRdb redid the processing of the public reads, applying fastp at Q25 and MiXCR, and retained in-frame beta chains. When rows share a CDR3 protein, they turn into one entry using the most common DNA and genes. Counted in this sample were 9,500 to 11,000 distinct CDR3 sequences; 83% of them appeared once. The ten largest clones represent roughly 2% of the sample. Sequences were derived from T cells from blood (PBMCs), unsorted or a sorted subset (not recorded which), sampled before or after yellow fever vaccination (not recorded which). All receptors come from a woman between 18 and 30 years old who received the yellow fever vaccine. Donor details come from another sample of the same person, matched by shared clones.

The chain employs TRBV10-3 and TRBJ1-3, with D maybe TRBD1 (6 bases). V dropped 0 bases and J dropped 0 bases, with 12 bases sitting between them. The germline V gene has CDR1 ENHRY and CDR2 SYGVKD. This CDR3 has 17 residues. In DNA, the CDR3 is TGTGCCATCAGTGAGTCGTCAGGGGTACGCTCTGGAAACACCATATATTTT. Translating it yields CAISESSGVRSGNTIYF.

DNA for the CDR3: TGTGCCAGCAGTTCGCCTCCTATCACAGATACGCAGTATTTT. It codes for CASSSPPITDTQYF. The chain links TRBV12-3 or TRBV12-4 to TRBJ2-3; no reliable D call. The CDR3 sequence is 14 residues long. V lost 4 bases and J 2 bases, leaving 10 bases between the germline ends.

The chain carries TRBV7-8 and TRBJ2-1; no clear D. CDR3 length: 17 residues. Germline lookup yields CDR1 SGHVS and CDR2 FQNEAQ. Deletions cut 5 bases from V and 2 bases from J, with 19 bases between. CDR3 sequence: CASSLLRASSPYNEQFF. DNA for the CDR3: TGTGCCAGCAGCCTACTAAGGGCCTCTAGTCCCTACAATGAGCAGTTCTTC.

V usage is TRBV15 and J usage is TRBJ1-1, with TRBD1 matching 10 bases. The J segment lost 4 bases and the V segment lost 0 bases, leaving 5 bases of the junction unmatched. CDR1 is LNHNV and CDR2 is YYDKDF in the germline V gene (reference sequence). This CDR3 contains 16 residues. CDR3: CATSRDLRTGGTEAFF. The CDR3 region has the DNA TGTGCCACCAGCAGAGATCTGAGGACAGGGGGCACTGAAGCTTTCTTT.

The CDR3 protein is CASSVTGVTYNEQFF. The CDR3 nucleotides read TGCGCCAGCAGTGTTACAGGGGTGACCTACAATGAGCAGTTCTTC. The genes are TRBV10-1 and TRBJ2-1; 7 bases align to TRBD1. The CDR3 consists of 15 residues. Germline lookup yields CDR1 WNHNN and CDR2 SYGVQD (reference sequence). Losses at the gene ends were 4 bases for V and 2 bases for J; bases not matched to a gene: 5.

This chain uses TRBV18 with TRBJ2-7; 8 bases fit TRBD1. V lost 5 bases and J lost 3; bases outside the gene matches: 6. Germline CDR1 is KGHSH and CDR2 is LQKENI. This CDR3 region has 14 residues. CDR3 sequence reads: CASSSTDRDYEQYF. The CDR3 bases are TGTGCCAGCTCATCAACGGACAGGGACTACGAGCAGTACTTC.

CDR3 in DNA: TGTGCCAGCAGCCTACAGGGGGAAGTGGGGACTGAAGCTTTCTTT. Protein sequence: CASSLQGEVGTEAFF. The rearrangement joins TRBV7-6 to TRBJ1-1; 8 nucleotides agree with TRBD1. Germline CDR1 is SGHVS and CDR2 is FNYEAQ. The ends lost 5 bases at V and 5 bases at J; junction bases unmatched: 10. The CDR3 sequence is 15 residues long.

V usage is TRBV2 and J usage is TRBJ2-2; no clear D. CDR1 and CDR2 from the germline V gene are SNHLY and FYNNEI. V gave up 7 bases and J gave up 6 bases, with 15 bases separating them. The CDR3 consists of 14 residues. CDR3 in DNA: TGTGCCAGCAACGACCAGGACGCTGCCGGGGAGCTGTTTTTT. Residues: CASNDQDAAGELFF.

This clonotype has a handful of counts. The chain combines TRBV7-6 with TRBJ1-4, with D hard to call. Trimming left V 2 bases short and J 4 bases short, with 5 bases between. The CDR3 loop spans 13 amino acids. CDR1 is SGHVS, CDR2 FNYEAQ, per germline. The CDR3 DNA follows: TGTGCCAGCAGCTTAAACATTAATGAAAAACTGTTTTTT. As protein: CASSLNINEKLFF.

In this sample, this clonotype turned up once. CDR3: CSVEMQLWDEQFF. Written as DNA, the CDR3 is TGCAGCGTTGAAATGCAGTTGTGGGATGAGCAGTTCTTC. This chain connects TRBV29-1 to TRBJ2-1; D not resolved. CDR3 size: 13 residues. Trimming removed 2 bases at V and 8 bases at J, with 13 bases between. CDR1 and CDR2 (germline): SQVTM, ANQGSEA.